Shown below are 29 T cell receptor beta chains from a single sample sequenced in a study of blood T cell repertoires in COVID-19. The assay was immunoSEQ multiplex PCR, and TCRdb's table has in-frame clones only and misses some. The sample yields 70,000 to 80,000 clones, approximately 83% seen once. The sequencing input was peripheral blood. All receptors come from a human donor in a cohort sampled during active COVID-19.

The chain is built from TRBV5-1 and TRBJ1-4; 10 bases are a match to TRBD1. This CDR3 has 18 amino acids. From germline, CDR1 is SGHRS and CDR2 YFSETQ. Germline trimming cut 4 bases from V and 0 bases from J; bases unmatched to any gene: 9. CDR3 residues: CASSRRTGGYSTNEKLFF. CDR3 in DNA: TGCGCCAGCAGCCGACGGACAGGGGGGTACTCAACTAATGAAAAACTGTTTTTT. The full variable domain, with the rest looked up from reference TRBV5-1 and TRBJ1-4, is KAGVTQTPRYLIKTRGQQVTLSCSPISGHRSVSWYQQTPGQGLQFLFEYFSETQRNKGNFPGRFSGRQFSNSRSEMNVSTLELGDSALYLCASSRRTGGYSTNEKLFFGSGTQLSVL.

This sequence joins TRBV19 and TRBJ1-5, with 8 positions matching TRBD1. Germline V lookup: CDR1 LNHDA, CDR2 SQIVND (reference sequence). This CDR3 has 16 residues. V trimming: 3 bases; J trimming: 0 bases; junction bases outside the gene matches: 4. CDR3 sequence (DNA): TGTGCCAGTAGTATCGGACAGGGTTATAGCAATCAGCCCCAGCATTTT. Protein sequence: CASSIGQGYSNQPQHF.

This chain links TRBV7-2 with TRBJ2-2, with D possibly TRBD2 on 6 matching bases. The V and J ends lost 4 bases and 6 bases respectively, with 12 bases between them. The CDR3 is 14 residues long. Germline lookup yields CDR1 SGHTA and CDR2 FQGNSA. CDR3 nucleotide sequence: TGTGCCAGCAGCTCGACATGGGGGGCCGGGGAGCTGTTTTTT. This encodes CASSSTWGAGELFF.

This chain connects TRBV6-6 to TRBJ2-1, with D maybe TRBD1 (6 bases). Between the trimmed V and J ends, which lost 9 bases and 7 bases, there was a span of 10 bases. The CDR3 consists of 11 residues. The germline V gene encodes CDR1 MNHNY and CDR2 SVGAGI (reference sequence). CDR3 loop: CASSRGNEQFF. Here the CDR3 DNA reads TGTGCCAGTTCCAGGGGAAATGAGCAGTTCTTC.

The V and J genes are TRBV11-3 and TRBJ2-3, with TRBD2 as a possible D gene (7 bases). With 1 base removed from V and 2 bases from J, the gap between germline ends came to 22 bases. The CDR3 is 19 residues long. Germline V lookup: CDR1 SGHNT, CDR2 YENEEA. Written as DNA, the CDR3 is TGTGCCAGCAGCTTAGGAGCTTCTTCGGACGGGGGGCCCACAGATACGCAGTATTTT. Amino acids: CASSLGASSDGGPTDTQYF. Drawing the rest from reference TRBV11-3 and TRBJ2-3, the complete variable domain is EAGVVQSPRYKIIEKKQPVAFWCNPISGHNTLYWYLQNLGQGPELLIRYENEEAVDDSQLPKDRFSAERLKGVDSTLKIQPAELGDSAVYLCASSLGASSDGGPTDTQYFGPGTRLTVL.

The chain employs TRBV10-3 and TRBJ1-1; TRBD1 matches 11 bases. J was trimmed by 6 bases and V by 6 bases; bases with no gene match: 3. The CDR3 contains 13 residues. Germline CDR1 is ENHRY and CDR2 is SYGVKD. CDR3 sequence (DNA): TGTGCCATCAGGGGGACAGGGGGGGCTGAAGCTTTCTTT. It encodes CAIRGTGGAEAFF.

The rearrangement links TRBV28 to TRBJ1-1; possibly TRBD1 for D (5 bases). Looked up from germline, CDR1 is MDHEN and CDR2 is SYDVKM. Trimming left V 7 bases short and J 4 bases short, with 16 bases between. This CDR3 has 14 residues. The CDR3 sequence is CASTIGVFGTEAFF. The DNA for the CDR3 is TGTGCCAGCACAATAGGGGTTTTTGGCACTGAAGCTTTCTTT. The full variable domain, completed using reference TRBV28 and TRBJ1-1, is DVKVTQSSRYLVKRTGEKVFLECVQDMDHENMFWYRQDPGLGLRLIYFSYDVKMKEKGDIPEGYSVSREKKERFSLILESASTNQTSMYLCASTIGVFGTEAFFGQGTRLTVV.

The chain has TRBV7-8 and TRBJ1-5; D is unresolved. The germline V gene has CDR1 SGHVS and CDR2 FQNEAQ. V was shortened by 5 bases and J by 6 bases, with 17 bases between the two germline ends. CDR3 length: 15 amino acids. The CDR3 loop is CASSQTPEGAQPQHF. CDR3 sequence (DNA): TGTGCCAGCAGCCAGACTCCAGAGGGTGCTCAGCCCCAGCATTTT. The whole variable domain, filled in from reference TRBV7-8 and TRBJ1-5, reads GAGVSQSPRYKVAKRGQDVALRCDPISGHVSLFWYQQALGQGPEFLTYFQNEAQLDKSGLPSDRFFAERPEGSVSTLKIQRTQQEDSAVYLCASSQTPEGAQPQHFGDGTRLSIL.

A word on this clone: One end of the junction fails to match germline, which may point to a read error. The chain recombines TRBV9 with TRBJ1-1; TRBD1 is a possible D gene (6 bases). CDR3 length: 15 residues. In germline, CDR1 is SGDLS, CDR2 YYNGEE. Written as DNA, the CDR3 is TGTGCCAACAGCGTAGAGAAGGGGGTTAACACTGAAGCTTTCTTT. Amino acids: CANSVEKGVNTEAFF.

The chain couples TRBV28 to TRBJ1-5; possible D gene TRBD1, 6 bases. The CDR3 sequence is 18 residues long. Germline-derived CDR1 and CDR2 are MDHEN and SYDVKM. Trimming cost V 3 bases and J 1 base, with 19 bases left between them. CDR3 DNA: TGTGCCAGCAGTTTTTTAGGTCAGGGGATAGGGAGCAATCAGCCCCAGCATTTT. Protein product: CASSFLGQGIGSNQPQHF.

The CDR3 DNA sequence: TGTGCCAGCACTCGGGCAGGGGGGACTTACAATGAGCAGTTCTTC. Its protein product is CASTRAGGTYNEQFF. The chain carries TRBV6-6 and TRBJ2-1, with D perhaps TRBD1 (7 bases). The CDR3 is 15 residues long. Germline V gene data show CDR1 as MNHNY and CDR2 as SVGAGI (reference sequence). The V end lost 7 bases, the J end lost 4 bases, and 17 bases lay between the germline ends.

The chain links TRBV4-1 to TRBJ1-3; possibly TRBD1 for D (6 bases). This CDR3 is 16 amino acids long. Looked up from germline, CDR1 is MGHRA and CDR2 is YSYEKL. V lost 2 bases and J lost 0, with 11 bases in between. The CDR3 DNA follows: TGCGCCAGCAGCCAACCCCACAGGGACTCTGGAAACACCATATATTTT. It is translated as CASSQPHRDSGNTIYF.

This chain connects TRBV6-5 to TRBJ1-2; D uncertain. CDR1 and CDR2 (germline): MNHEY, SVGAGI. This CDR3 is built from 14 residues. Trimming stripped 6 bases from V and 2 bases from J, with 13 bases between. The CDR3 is CASSSAGANYGYTF. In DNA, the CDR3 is TGTGCCAGCAGCTCGGCGGGAGCCAACTATGGCTACACCTTC.

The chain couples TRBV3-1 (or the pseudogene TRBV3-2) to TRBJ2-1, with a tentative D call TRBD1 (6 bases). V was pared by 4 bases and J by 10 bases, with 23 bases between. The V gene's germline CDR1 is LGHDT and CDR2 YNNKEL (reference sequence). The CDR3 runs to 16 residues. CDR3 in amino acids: CASSRTRTVPNEEQFF. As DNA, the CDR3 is TGTGCCAGCAGCCGGACAAGGACAGTACCCAATGAGGAGCAGTTCTTC.

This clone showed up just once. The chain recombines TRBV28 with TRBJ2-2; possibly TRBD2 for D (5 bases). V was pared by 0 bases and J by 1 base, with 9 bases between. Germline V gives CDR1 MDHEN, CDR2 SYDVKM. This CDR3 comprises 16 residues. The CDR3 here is CASSLWGEGNTGELFF. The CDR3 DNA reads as TGTGCCAGCAGTTTATGGGGCGAGGGGAACACCGGGGAGCTGTTTTTT.

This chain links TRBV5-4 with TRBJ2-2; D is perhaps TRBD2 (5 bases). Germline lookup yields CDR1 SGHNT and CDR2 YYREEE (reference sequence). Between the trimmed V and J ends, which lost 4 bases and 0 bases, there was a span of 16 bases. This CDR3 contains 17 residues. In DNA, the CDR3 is TGTGCCAGCAGCCCCCGCCTGTCCGGGGCGAACACCGGGGAGCTGTTTTTT. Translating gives CASSPRLSGANTGELFF.

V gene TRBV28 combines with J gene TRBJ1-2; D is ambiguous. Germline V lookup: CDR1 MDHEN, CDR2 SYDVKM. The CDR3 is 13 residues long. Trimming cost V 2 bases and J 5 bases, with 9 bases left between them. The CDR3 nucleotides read TGTGCCAGCAGTTTAGGGCAGGCGTATGGCTACACCTTC. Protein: CASSLGQAYGYTF.

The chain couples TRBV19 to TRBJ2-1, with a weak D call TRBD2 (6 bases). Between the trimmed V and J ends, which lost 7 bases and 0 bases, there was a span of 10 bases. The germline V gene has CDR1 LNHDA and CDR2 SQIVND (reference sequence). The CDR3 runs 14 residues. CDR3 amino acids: CASTAGRSYNEQFF. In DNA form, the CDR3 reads TGTGCCAGTACGGCGGGGCGCTCCTACAATGAGCAGTTCTTC.

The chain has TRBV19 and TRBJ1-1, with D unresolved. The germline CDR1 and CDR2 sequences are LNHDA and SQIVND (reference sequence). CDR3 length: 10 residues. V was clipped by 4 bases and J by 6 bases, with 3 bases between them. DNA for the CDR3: TGTGCCAGTAGTAGCGCTGAAGCTTTCTTT. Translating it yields CASSSAEAFF. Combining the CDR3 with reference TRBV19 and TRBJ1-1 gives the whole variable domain DGGITQSPKYLFRKEGQNVTLSCEQNLNHDAMYWYRQDPGQGLRLIYYSQIVNDFQKGDIAEGYSVSREKKESFPLTVTSAQKNPTAFYLCASSSAEAFFGQGTRLTVV.

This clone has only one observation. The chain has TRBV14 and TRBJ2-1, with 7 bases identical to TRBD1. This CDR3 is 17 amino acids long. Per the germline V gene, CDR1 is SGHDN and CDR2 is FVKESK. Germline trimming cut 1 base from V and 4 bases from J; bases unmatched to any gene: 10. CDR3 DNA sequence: TGTGCCAGCAGCCAAGGAGGATGGTACAGGGGTTACAATGAGCAGTTCTTC. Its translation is CASSQGGWYRGYNEQFF.

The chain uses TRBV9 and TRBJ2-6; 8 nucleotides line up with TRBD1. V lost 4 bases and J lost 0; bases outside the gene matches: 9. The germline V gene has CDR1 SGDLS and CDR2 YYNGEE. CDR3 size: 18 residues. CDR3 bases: TGTGCCAGCAGCTCACGGACAGGGCGTAACTCTGGGGCCAACGTCCTGACTTTC. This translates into CASSSRTGRNSGANVLTF.

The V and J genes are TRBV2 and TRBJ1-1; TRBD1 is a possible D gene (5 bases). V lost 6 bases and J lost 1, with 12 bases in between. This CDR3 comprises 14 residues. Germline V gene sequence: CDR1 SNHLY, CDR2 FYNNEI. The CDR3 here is CASRLAGQNTEAFF. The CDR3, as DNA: TGTGCCAGCAGACTCGCGGGGCAGAACACTGAAGCTTTCTTT.

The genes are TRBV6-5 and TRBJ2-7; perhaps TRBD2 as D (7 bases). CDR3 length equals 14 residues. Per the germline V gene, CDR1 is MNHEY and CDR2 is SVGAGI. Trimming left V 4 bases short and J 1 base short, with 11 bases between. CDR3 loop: CASSWGGASYEQYF. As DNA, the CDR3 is TGTGCCAGCAGTTGGGGGGGCGCATCCTACGAGCAGTACTTC.

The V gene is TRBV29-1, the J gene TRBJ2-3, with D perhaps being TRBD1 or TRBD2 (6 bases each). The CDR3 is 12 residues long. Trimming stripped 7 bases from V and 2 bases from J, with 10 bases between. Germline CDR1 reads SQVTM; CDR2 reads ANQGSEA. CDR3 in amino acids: CSGGADTDTQYF. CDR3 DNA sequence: TGCAGCGGGGGGGCAGACACAGATACGCAGTATTTT.

The CDR3 loop is CASSQEWVGGNEKLFF. Written as DNA, the CDR3 is TGCGCCAGCAGCCAAGAATGGGTCGGGGGGAATGAAAAACTGTTTTTT. This chain connects TRBV4-3 to TRBJ1-4; TRBD1 might be the D (5 bases). The CDR3 contains 16 residues. V was shortened by 0 bases and J by 5 bases, with 13 bases between the two germline ends. CDR1 is LGHNA, CDR2 YSLEER, per germline.

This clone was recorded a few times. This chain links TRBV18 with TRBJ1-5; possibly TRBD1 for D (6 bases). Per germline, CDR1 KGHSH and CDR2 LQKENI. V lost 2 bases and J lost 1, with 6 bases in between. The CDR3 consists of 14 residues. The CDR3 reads CASSPGTSNQPQHF. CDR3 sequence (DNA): TGTGCCAGCTCACCAGGGACAAGCAATCAGCCCCAGCATTTT. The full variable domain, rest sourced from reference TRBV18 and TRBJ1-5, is NAGVMQNPRHLVRRRGQEARLRCSPMKGHSHVYWYRQLPEEGLKFMVYLQKENIIDESGMPKERFSAEFPKEGPSILRIQQVVRGDSAAYFCASSPGTSNQPQHFGDGTRLSIL.

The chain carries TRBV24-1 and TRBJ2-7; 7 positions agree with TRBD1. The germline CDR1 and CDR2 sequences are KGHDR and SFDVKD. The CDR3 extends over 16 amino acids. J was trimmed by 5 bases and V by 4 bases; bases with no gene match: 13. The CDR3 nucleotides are TGTGCCACCAGTGACCGCGAAGGGACAGAGGACAACGAGCAGTACTTC. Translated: CATSDREGTEDNEQYF.

The CDR3 bases are TGTGCCAGCAGCTCGAAGACAGGCCCCTACGAGCAGTACTTC. Translation gives CASSSKTGPYEQYF. The V gene is TRBV5-8, the J gene TRBJ2-7; D is perhaps TRBD1 (6 bases). In germline, CDR1 is SGHTS, CDR2 YDEGEE. V lost 3 bases, J lost 2 bases, and 12 bases lay in between. The CDR3 contains 14 residues.

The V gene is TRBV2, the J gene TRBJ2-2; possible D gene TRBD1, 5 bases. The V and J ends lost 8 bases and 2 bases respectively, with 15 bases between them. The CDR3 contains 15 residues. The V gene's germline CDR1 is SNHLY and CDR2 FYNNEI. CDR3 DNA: TGTGCCAGCGTCGGGCAGGGTATTAACACCGGGGAGCTGTTTTTT. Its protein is CASVGQGINTGELFF.